These 9 T cell receptor beta chains originate from one sample sequenced in a study of blood T cell repertoires in COVID-19. Assay: immunoSEQ multiplex PCR; the TCRdb copy retains only in-frame clones and omits some. The repertoire holds around 150,000 clones, with roughly four fifths as singletons. Sequencing was done on a sample of peripheral blood. These receptors all stem from a human donor in a cohort sampled during active COVID-19.

The count of this clone is one. V is TRBV19 and J is TRBJ2-5; 8 bases are a match to TRBD1. The CDR3 runs to 13 residues. V shed 10 bases, J shed 2 bases, and the junction held 6 bases outside the gene matches. Germline lookup yields CDR1 LNHDA and CDR2 SQIVND (reference sequence). The CDR3 DNA follows: TGTGCCACCACGGACAGGGATCAAGAGACCCAGTACTTC. It specifies CATTDRDQETQYF.

V is TRBV9 and J is TRBJ1-2, with TRBD1 identical over 12 bases. V shed 3 bases, J shed 5 bases, and the junction held 8 bases outside the gene matches. In germline, CDR1 is SGDLS, CDR2 YYNGEE. There are 16 residues in the CDR3. DNA of the CDR3: TGTGCCAGCAGCGAAGGGACAGGGGGCTATCGGTATGGCTACACCTTC. This gives the protein CASSEGTGGYRYGYTF.

The chain is built from TRBV6-5 and TRBJ2-7, with 7 bases matching TRBD2. The CDR3 sequence is 15 residues long. Germline trimming cut 7 bases from V and 3 bases from J; bases unmatched to any gene: 12. Germline CDR1 reads MNHEY; CDR2 reads SVGAGI. The CDR3 region has the DNA TGTGCCAGCACAGGCGGGAGAGGCAGAGTCTACGAGCAGTACTTC. Residues: CASTGGRGRVYEQYF.

This chain uses TRBV6-6 with TRBJ1-1, with a possible D match to TRBD1 (5 bases). The CDR3 sequence is 15 residues long. CDR1 MNHNY and CDR2 SVGAGI come from the germline V gene (reference sequence). V was trimmed by 2 bases and J by 3 bases, leaving 13 bases between them. Written as DNA, the CDR3 is TGTGCCAGCAGTTACACTTGGGAGGGGTACACTGAAGCTTTCTTT. Protein product: CASSYTWEGYTEAFF.

The genes are TRBV11-2 and TRBJ2-1; TRBD1 might be the D (5 bases). V lost 5 bases, J lost 2 bases, and 13 bases lay in between. Germline CDR1 reads SGHAT; CDR2 reads FQNNGV. This CDR3 comprises 15 residues. CDR3 sequence (DNA): TGTGCCAGCAGCCCAGGGTCAGTTACCTACAATGAGCAGTTCTTC. Translation: CASSPGSVTYNEQFF.

The CDR3 nucleotides are TGTGCCTGGAGGGACACAGAAACCGGGGAGCTGTTTTTT. Translating it yields CAWRDTETGELFF. The V and J genes are TRBV30 and TRBJ2-2; TRBD1 might be the D (5 bases). Germline values: CDR1 GTSNPN, CDR2 SVGIG (reference sequence). This CDR3 spans 13 amino acids. The germline V and J ends were trimmed by 3 bases and 5 bases, with 10 bases remaining between them.

The chain links TRBV6-4 to TRBJ2-2, with TRBD2 matching over 11 bases. This CDR3 is built from 15 residues. The germline V gene encodes CDR1 MRHNA and CDR2 SNTAGT. V dropped 6 bases and J dropped 4; count of bases not matched to a gene: 4. CDR3 sequence reads: CASRILAGATGELFF. The DNA of the CDR3 is TGTGCCAGCAGGATACTAGCGGGGGCCACCGGGGAGCTGTTTTTT.

The count of this clone is one. The J gene is TRBJ2-2, the V gene TRBV9, with 12 bases lining up with TRBD2. V was clipped by 3 bases and J by 5 bases; unmatched bases: 8. Germline values: CDR1 SGDLS, CDR2 YYNGEE. This CDR3 has 17 amino acids. The CDR3 sequence is CASSAASGGARTGELFF. The CDR3 bases are TGTGCCAGCAGCGCGGCTAGCGGGGGGGCAAGGACCGGGGAGCTGTTTTTT.

The rearrangement links TRBV19 to TRBJ1-1; D gene ambiguous. Trimming left V 8 bases short and J 0 bases short, with 19 bases between. This CDR3 region has 16 residues. CDR1 is LNHDA and CDR2 is SQIVND in the germline V gene (reference sequence). The CDR3 bases are TGTGCCAGTCGTACATCAACCGCACTTTTGAACACTGAAGCTTTCTTT. It yields the protein CASRTSTALLNTEAFF.